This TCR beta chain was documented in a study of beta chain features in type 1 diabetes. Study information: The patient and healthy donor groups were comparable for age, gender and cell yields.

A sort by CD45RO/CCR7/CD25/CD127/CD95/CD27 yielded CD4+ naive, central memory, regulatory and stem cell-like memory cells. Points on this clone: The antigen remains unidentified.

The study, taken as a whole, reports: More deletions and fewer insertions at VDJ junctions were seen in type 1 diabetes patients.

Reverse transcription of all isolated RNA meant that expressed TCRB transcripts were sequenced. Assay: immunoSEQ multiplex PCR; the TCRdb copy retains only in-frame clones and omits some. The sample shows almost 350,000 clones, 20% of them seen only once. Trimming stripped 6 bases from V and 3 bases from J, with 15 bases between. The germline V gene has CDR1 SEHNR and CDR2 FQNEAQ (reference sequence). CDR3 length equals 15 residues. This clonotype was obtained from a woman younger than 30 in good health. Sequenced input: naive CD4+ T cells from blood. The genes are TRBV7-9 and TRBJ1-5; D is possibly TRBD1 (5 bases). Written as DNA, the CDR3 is TGTGCCAGCAGTTCGGGACTGGGGCTCAATCAGCCCCAGCATTTT. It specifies CASSSGLGLNQPQHF.